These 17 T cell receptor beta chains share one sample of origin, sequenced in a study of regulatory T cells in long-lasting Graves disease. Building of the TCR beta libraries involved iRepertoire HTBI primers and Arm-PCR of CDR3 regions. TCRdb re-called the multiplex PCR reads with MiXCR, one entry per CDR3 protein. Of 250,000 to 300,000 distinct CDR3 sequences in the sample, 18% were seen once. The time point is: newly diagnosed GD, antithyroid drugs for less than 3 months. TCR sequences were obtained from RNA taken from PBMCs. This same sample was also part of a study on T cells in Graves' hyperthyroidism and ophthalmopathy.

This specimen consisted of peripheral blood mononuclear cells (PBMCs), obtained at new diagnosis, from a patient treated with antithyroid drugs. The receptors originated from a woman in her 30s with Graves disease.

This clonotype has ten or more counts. Here the CDR3 DNA reads TGTGCCAGCAGCGCAACGACAGGGGGCACTGGGGCCAACGTCCTGACTTTC. Translation: CASSATTGGTGANVLTF. The rearrangement uses TRBV6-1 and TRBJ2-6; 10 bases map to TRBD1. Germline assignment: CDR1 MNHNS and CDR2 SASEGT. V shed 6 bases and J 2 bases; nucleotides not matched to a gene: 7. CDR3 size: 17 residues.

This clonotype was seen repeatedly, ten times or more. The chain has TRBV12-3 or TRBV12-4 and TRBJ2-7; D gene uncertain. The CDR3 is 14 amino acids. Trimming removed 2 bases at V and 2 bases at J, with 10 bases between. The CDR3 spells CASSLPPGTYEQYF. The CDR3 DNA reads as TGTGCCAGCAGTTTACCCCCAGGCACCTACGAGCAGTACTTC.

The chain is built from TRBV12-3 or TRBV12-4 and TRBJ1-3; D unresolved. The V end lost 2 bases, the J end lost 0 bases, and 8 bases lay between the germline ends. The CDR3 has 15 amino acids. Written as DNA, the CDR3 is TGTGCCAGCAGTTTATACCCCAGCTCTGGAAACACCATATATTTT. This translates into CASSLYPSSGNTIYF.

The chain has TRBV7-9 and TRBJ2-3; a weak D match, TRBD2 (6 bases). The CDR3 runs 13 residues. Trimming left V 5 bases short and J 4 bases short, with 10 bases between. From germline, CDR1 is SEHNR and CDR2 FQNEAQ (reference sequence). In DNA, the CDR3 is TGTGCCAGCAGCCACACTAGCCCAGATACGCAGTATTTT. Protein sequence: CASSHTSPDTQYF.

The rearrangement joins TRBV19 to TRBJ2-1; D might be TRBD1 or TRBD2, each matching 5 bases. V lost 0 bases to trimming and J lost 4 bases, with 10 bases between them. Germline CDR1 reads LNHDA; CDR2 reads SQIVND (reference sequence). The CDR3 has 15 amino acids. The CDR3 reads CASSIEGERYNEQFF. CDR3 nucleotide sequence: TGTGCCAGTAGTATAGAAGGGGAGCGGTACAATGAGCAGTTCTTC.

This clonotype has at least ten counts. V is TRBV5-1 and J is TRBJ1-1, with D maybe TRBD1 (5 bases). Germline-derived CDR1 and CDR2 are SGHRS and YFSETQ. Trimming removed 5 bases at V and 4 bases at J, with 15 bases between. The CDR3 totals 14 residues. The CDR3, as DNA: TGCGCCAGCAGATCCCAACCCACAGGCACTGAAGCTTTCTTT. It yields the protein CASRSQPTGTEAFF.

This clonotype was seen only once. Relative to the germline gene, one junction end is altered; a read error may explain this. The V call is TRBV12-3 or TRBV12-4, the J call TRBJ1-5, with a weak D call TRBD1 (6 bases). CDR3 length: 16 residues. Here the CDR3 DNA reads TGTGCCAGCAGCCCATTAGCGGGGGGCGGCAATGAGCCCCAGCATTTT. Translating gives CASSPLAGGGNEPQHF.

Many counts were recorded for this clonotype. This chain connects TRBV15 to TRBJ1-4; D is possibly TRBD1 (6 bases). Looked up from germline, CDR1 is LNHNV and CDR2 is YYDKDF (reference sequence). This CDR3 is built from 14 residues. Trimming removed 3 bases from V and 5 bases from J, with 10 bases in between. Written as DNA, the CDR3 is TGTGCCACCAGCAGTCACGGACAGAATGAAAAACTGTTTTTT. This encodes CATSSHGQNEKLFF.

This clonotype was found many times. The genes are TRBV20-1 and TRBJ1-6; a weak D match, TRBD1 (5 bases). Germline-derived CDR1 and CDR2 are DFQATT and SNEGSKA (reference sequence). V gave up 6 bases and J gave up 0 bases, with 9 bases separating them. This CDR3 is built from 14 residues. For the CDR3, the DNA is TGCAGTGCCCAGGGAAGCTCCTATAATTCACCCCTCCACTTT. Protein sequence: CSAQGSSYNSPLHF.

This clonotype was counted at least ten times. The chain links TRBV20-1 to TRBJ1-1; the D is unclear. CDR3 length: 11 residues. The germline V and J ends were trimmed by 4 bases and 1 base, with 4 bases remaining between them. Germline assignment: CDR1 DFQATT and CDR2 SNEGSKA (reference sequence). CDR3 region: CSAKGNTEAFF. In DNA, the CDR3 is TGCAGTGCTAAAGGGAACACTGAAGCTTTCTTT.

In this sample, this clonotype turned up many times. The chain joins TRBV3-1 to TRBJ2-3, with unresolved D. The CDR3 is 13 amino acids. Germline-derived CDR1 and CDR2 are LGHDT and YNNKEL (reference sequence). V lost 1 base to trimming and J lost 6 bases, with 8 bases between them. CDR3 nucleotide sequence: TGTGCCAGCAGCCAAGGGTTAGGGGATACGCAGTATTTT. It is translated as CASSQGLGDTQYF.

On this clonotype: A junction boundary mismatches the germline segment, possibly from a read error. In DNA, the CDR3 is TGTGCCACCAGCAGAGGTTTCACAGTGGACGCTTATGACTACACCTTC. This translates into CATSRGFTVDAYDYTF. The chain recombines TRBV15 with TRBJ1-2; D call uncertain. Germline lookup yields CDR1 LNHNV and CDR2 YYDKDF (reference sequence). The CDR3 is 16 amino acids.

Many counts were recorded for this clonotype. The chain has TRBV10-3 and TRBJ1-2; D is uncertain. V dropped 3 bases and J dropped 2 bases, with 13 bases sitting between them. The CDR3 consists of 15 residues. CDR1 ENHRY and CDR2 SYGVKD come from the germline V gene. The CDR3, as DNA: TGTGCCATCAGTGATTCGGCAGAAAAAAACTATGGCTACACCTTC. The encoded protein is CAISDSAEKNYGYTF.

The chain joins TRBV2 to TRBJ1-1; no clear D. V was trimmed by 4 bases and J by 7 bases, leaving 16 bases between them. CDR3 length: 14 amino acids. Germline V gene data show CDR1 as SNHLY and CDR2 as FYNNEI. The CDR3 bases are TGTGCCAGCAGTGGGTTTCCCCCCTACAGTGAAGCTTTCTTT. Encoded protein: CASSGFPPYSEAFF.

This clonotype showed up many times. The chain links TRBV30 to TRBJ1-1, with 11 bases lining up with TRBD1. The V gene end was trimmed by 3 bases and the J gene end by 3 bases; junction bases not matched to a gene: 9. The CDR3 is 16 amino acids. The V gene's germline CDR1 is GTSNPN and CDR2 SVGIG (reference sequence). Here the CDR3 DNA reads TGTGCCTGGAGCCCTGATTCGGGACAGGGGGACACTGAAGCTTTCTTT. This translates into CAWSPDSGQGDTEAFF.

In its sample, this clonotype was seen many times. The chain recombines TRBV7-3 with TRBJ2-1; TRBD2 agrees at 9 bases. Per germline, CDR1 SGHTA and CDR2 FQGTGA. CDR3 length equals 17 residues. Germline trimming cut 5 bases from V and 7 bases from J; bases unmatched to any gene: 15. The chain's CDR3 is CASSPTGRGGLGNEQFF. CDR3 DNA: TGTGCCAGCAGCCCCACCGGGCGGGGGGGCCTTGGGAATGAGCAGTTCTTC.

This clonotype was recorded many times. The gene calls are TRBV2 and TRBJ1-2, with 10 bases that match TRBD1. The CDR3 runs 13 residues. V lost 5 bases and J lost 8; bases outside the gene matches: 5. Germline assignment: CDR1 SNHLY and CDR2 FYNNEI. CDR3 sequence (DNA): TGTGCCAGCAGTTGGGGACAGGGGAGGGGCTACACCTTC. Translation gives CASSWGQGRGYTF.